The 27 T cell receptor beta chains below were found in one sample sequenced in a study of regulatory T cells in long-lasting Graves disease (dated by TCRdb to 2020 to 2022). To prepare the library, multiplex PCR was applied. TCRdb shows the sequencer as Illumina HiSeq 4000. iRepertoire HTBI primers and Arm-PCR amplification of CDR3 regions were used to construct TCR beta libraries. In-frame beta chains were kept once TCRdb had trimmed the public reads at Q25 with fastp and called clones with MiXCR. Each entry is one CDR3 protein sequence, shown with its most common DNA and genes. The sample yields some 320,000 distinct CDR3 sequences; about 20% were counted once. 38% of the sample goes to the ten largest clones. Interpreted using the paper, the time point label stands for: newly diagnosed GD, antithyroid drugs for less than 3 months. For both TCR sequencing and RNA sequencing, RNA was extracted from PBMCs in TRIzol.

The input for sequencing was peripheral blood mononuclear cells (PBMCs), taken at new diagnosis, from a patient treated with antithyroid drugs. The receptors were gathered from a female donor with Graves disease.

The chain is built from TRBV20-1 and TRBJ2-7, with 11 bases fitting TRBD2. From germline, CDR1 is DFQATT and CDR2 SNEGSKA (reference sequence). With 3 bases clipped from V and 4 bases from J, the junction kept 5 bases outside the gene matches. CDR3 size: 14 residues. This CDR3 reads CSASLTSGTYEQYF. CDR3 bases: TGCAGTGCTAGTCTGACTAGCGGGACATACGAGCAGTACTTC.

This clonotype occurred many times. The chain employs TRBV10-3 and TRBJ2-7; D is possibly TRBD1 (6 bases). The CDR3 has 13 amino acids. The V end was cut by 4 bases, the J end by 2 bases, with 9 bases between. CDR1 ENHRY and CDR2 SYGVKD come from the germline V gene. CDR3 nucleotide sequence: TGTGCCATCAGTGTAGCAGGGGCCTACGAGCAGTACTTC. Amino acid sequence: CAISVAGAYEQYF.

This clonotype was seen ten or more times. The chain is built from TRBV28 and TRBJ1-4; D is uncertain. Germline loops: CDR1 MDHEN, CDR2 SYDVKM. Trimming left V 1 base short and J 0 bases short, with 9 bases between. This CDR3 region has 16 residues. The CDR3 DNA is TGTGCCAGCAGTTTATTAAGGATGCCAACTAATGAAAAACTGTTTTTT. It yields the protein CASSLLRMPTNEKLFF.

In its sample, this clonotype was seen a few times. The genes are TRBV19 and TRBJ1-2; D is unresolved. Germline V gene sequence: CDR1 LNHDA, CDR2 SQIVND (reference sequence). Trimming shortened V by 5 bases and J by 5 bases, and 9 bases separated the two germline ends. The CDR3 sequence is 12 residues long. The CDR3 nucleotides read TGTGCCAGTAGTTCGCGCCTATATGGCTACACCTTC. This encodes CASSSRLYGYTF. The full variable domain, with the rest looked up from reference TRBV19 and TRBJ1-2, is DGGITQSPKYLFRKEGQNVTLSCEQNLNHDAMYWYRQDPGQGLRLIYYSQIVNDFQKGDIAEGYSVSREKKESFPLTVTSAQKNPTAFYLCASSSRLYGYTFGSGTRLTVV.

This clonotype was observed many times. This chain links TRBV27 with TRBJ1-2, with a weak D call TRBD1 (6 bases). The CDR3 is 18 residues long. In germline, CDR1 is MNHEY, CDR2 SMNVEV (reference sequence). V lost 2 bases to trimming and J lost 0 bases, with 19 bases between them. CDR3 sequence: CASSLVSVGGAANYGYTF. The CDR3, as DNA: TGTGCCAGCAGTTTAGTATCCGTGGGGGGGGCAGCTAACTATGGCTACACCTTC.

This clonotype came up many times. The V and J genes are TRBV6-1 and TRBJ2-1, with 10 positions matching TRBD1. This CDR3 region has 17 residues. Germline CDR1 and CDR2: MNHNS and SASEGT. V shed 6 bases and J 5 bases; nucleotides not matched to a gene: 13. The CDR3 here is CASSPRGDRGRNNEQFF. DNA for the CDR3: TGTGCCAGCAGCCCCCGGGGGGACAGGGGACGTAACAATGAGCAGTTCTTC.

The chain uses TRBV19 and TRBJ2-5; TRBD2 might be the D (5 bases). This CDR3 is 12 amino acids long. The V end was cut by 6 bases, the J end by 7 bases, with 12 bases between. Germline CDR1 reads LNHDA; CDR2 reads SQIVND (reference sequence). The CDR3 DNA sequence: TGTGCCAGTAGGGGGTGGGAGATGACCCAGTACTTC. Encoded protein: CASRGWEMTQYF.

This clonotype has at least ten counts. The CDR3 spells CASQGTETQYF. Written as DNA, the CDR3 is TGTGCCAGCCAAGGCACAGAGACCCAGTACTTC. The V call is TRBV28, the J call TRBJ2-5; D remains ambiguous. The V and J ends lost 8 bases and 4 bases respectively, with 8 bases between them. The CDR3 loop spans 11 amino acids. Germline V gives CDR1 MDHEN, CDR2 SYDVKM. The full variable domain, in which reference TRBV28 and TRBJ2-5 provide the parts outside the CDR3, is DVKVTQSSRYLVKRTGEKVFLECVQDMDHENMFWYRQDPGLGLRLIYFSYDVKMKEKGDIPEGYSVSREKKERFSLILESASTNQTSMYLCASQGTETQYFGPGTRLLVL.

This clonotype has a single count. A far larger clone is one nucleotide away, so this likely arose from a read error. V and J are TRBV2 and TRBJ2-5; D is perhaps TRBD1 (6 bases). Trimming shortened V by 8 bases and J by 11 bases, and 18 bases separated the two germline ends. Germline lookup yields CDR1 SNHLY and CDR2 FYNNEI. The CDR3 spans 12 residues. The CDR3 sequence: CASEGEGVEQYF. The DNA for the CDR3 is TGTGCCAGCGAGGGCGAGGGGGTGGAGCAGTACTTC.

J is TRBJ2-5 and V is TRBV5-4; D gene ambiguous. CDR1 and CDR2 from the germline V gene are SGHNT and YYREEE (reference sequence). The CDR3 sequence is 11 residues long. V lost 0 bases and J lost 6, with 3 bases in between. CDR3 amino acids: CASSLAKTQYF. Here the CDR3 DNA reads TGTGCCAGCAGCTTGGCCAAGACCCAGTACTTC. The full variable domain, completed using reference TRBV5-4 and TRBJ2-5, is ETGVTQSPTHLIKTRGQQVTLRCSSQSGHNTVSWYQQALGQGPQFIFQYYREEENGRGNFPPRFSGLQFPNYSSELNVNALELDDSALYLCASSLAKTQYFGPGTRLLVL.

On this clonotype itself: The CDR3 carries no conserved terminal phenylalanine or tryptophan, so it likely arises from a read error. The genes are TRBV5-4 and TRBJ1-4; D unclear. Germline-derived CDR1 and CDR2 are SGHNT and YYREEE (reference sequence). The CDR3 sequence is 13 residues long. V was pared by 5 bases and J by 0 bases, with 5 bases between. In nucleotides, the CDR3 is TGTGCCAGCAGTCTGGCAACTAATGAAAAACTGTTTTAT. This codes for CASSLATNEKLFY.

In this sample, this clonotype turned up many times. The chain combines TRBV11-2 with TRBJ2-7; D may be TRBD2 (5 bases). Germline lookup yields CDR1 SGHAT and CDR2 FQNNGV. The CDR3 loop spans 13 amino acids. V lost 1 base and J 3 bases, leaving 7 bases between the germline ends. CDR3 sequence reads: CASSLARDYEQYF. Here the CDR3 DNA reads TGTGCCAGCAGCTTAGCCCGGGACTACGAGCAGTACTTC.

This clonotype was picked up many times. The CDR3: CASTQGGRTYNEQFF. In nucleotides, the CDR3 is TGTGCCAGCACCCAGGGCGGGAGGACCTACAATGAGCAGTTCTTC. V is TRBV28 and J is TRBJ2-1; 8 positions match TRBD2. Germline V gives CDR1 MDHEN, CDR2 SYDVKM. The V segment lost 7 bases and the J segment 2 bases; nucleotides outside the gene matches: 7. The CDR3 runs 15 residues.

This clonotype was seen repeatedly, ten times or more. The V call is TRBV15, the J call TRBJ2-1; D not certain. Per germline, CDR1 LNHNV and CDR2 YYDKDF (reference sequence). V was clipped by 1 base and J by 4 bases, with 8 bases between them. There are 14 residues in the CDR3. CDR3 loop: CATSRGAGYNEQFF. Here the CDR3 DNA reads TGTGCCACCAGCAGAGGGGCAGGTTACAATGAGCAGTTCTTC. Full variable domain (missing parts from reference TRBV15 and TRBJ2-1): DAMVIQNPRYQVTQFGKPVTLSCSQTLNHNVMYWYQQKSSQAPKLLFHYYDKDFNNEADTPDNFQSRRPNTSFCFLDIRSPGLGDTAMYLCATSRGAGYNEQFFGPGTRLTVL.

This clonotype came up many times. The chain carries TRBV19 and TRBJ1-5; TRBD1 agrees at 8 bases. CDR3 length equals 16 residues. Looked up from germline, CDR1 is LNHDA and CDR2 is SQIVND (reference sequence). V shed 4 bases and J 6 bases; nucleotides not matched to a gene: 11. The CDR3 DNA reads as TGTGCCAGTAGTACCCTTGACAGGGGACGGCGTCAGCCCCAGCATTTT. The encoded protein is CASSTLDRGRRQPQHF.

The chain carries TRBV28 and TRBJ2-3; 9 nucleotides align to TRBD2. J lost 6 bases, V lost 7 bases, and 8 bases had no gene match. CDR1 MDHEN and CDR2 SYDVKM come from the germline V gene. CDR3 length: 14 amino acids. The CDR3 nucleotides read TGTGCCAGCACGCGGGAGGGCCTCGAGGATACGCAGTATTTT. The encoded protein is CASTREGLEDTQYF.

This clonotype showed up many times. This sequence joins TRBV5-1 and TRBJ1-5, with D tentatively TRBD1 (5 bases). Between the trimmed V and J ends, which lost 5 bases and 2 bases, there was a span of 17 bases. This CDR3 is 16 amino acids long. Per germline, CDR1 SGHRS and CDR2 YFSETQ. The CDR3 DNA reads TGCGCCAGCAGTCCGGAGGGGCTACAGCGCAATCAGCCCCAGCATTTT. Amino acids: CASSPEGLQRNQPQHF.

This clonotype was seen many times. V is TRBV11-2 and J is TRBJ2-1; the match to TRBD2 covers 8 bases. The trim removed 4 bases at V and 5 bases at J, leaving 10 bases unmatched. Per germline, CDR1 SGHAT and CDR2 FQNNGV. The CDR3 covers 16 residues. CDR3 nucleotides: TGTGCCAGCAGCTCGGCTTGGGCGGGAGGAAACAATGAGCAGTTCTTC. Translation: CASSSAWAGGNNEQFF.

This clonotype was seen many times. This rearrangement joins TRBV2 to TRBJ2-4; D perhaps matches TRBD1 (6 bases). The germline V gene has CDR1 SNHLY and CDR2 FYNNEI. With 9 bases removed from V and 7 bases from J, the gap between germline ends came to 22 bases. CDR3 length: 15 residues. CDR3 loop: CASVQQQDSDNIQYF. Written as DNA, the CDR3 is TGTGCCAGTGTACAGCAGCAGGACAGTGACAACATTCAGTACTTC.

This clonotype was seen at least ten times. The CDR3 DNA sequence: TGTGCCACCACTGACGGCCCGCAGAGCACTGAAGCTTTCTTT. Protein: CATTDGPQSTEAFF. The genes are TRBV24-1 and TRBJ1-1; D gene unclear. CDR1 KGHDR and CDR2 SFDVKD come from the germline V gene. The CDR3 runs to 14 residues. V lost 8 bases and J 4 bases, leaving 16 bases between the germline ends.

The sample holds many counts of this clonotype. This rearrangement joins TRBV11-3 to TRBJ2-2, with 7 bases identical to TRBD1. V lost 1 base and J lost 5; bases outside the gene matches: 7. CDR1 and CDR2 from the germline V gene are SGHNT and YENEEA. This CDR3 contains 16 residues. The chain's CDR3 is CASSLVPDRMTGELFF. The CDR3 DNA reads as TGTGCCAGCAGCTTAGTCCCGGACAGGATGACCGGGGAGCTGTTTTTT.

This clonotype was seen repeatedly, ten times or more. The chain uses TRBV9 and TRBJ2-2, with D possibly matching TRBD2 (7 bases). V lost 3 bases to trimming and J lost 4 bases, with 25 bases between them. Germline CDR1 SGDLS, CDR2 YYNGEE. This CDR3 comprises 19 residues. CDR3 nucleotides: TGTGCCAGCAGCGACCAGGACAAGGGGGGGGTAGGCCGCACCGGGGAGCTGTTTTTT. Translation: CASSDQDKGGVGRTGELFF.

A remark on this clonotype: A single base separates this from a much larger clone, so it may be a read error. The chain couples TRBV19 to TRBJ2-7, with a tentative D call TRBD1 (6 bases). The V gene's germline CDR1 is LNHDA and CDR2 SQIVND (reference sequence). V lost 5 bases and J 3 bases, leaving 23 bases between the germline ends. The CDR3 totals 17 residues. The CDR3 DNA reads TGTGCCAGTAGTCCGACGAGTAGCTGGACAGCGCGCTACGAGCAGTACTTC. As protein: CASSPTSSWTARYEQYF.

This sequence joins TRBV19 and TRBJ2-2; 7 nucleotides align to TRBD1. The CDR3 is 14 residues long. Germline lookup yields CDR1 LNHDA and CDR2 SQIVND (reference sequence). V was clipped by 5 bases and J by 3 bases; unmatched bases: 3. The CDR3 nucleotides are TGTGCCAGTAGTGGAGGACAGGACACCGGGGAGCTGTTTTTT. This gives the protein CASSGGQDTGELFF.

This clonotype was picked up many times. The chain couples TRBV28 to TRBJ2-7; TRBD2 aligns across 9 bases. The germline V gene has CDR1 MDHEN and CDR2 SYDVKM. This CDR3 has 16 residues. After removal of 3 bases from V and 0 bases from J, the junction contained 6 bases not matched to a gene. Written as DNA, the CDR3 is TGTGCCAGCAGTTTTGGGCTAGCGGGAACCTCCTACGAGCAGTACTTC. It codes for CASSFGLAGTSYEQYF.

This clonotype was detected many times. This chain links TRBV28 with TRBJ1-2; D ambiguous. The CDR3 contains 15 residues. Deletions cut 3 bases from V and 6 bases from J, with 17 bases between. Per the germline V gene, CDR1 is MDHEN and CDR2 is SYDVKM. CDR3 sequence reads: CASSFRPFMGDGYTF. CDR3 bases: TGTGCCAGCAGTTTTAGGCCATTTATGGGAGATGGCTACACCTTC.

This clonotype has ten or more counts. Its ends do not fully match the called genes, so a read error is possible. V is TRBV5-1 and J is TRBJ1-4; D is uncertain. CDR1 and CDR2 (germline): SGHRS, YFSETQ. The CDR3 loop spans 14 amino acids. The CDR3 bases are TGTGCCAGCAGCTTGATGAGCTCTAATGAAAAACTGTTTTTT. Its protein product is CASSLMSSNEKLFF.